A few counts support the clone carrying this T cell receptor (beta chain). V lost 4 bases and J lost 7; bases outside the gene matches: 15. Per the germline V gene, CDR1 is SGHAT and CDR2 is FQNNGV. This CDR3 has 17 amino acids. This sample is drawn from a study of T-cell reconstitution after alpha-beta-depleted transplantation in children. A TCRbeta library incorporating unique molecular identifiers was prepared. Via MiXCR, TCRdb re-called the PCR reads, giving one row per CDR3 protein. The sample consists of 250,000 to 300,000 distinct CDR3 sequences, about a tenth of them appearing once. V is TRBV11-2 and J is TRBJ2-1; 8 nucleotides line up with TRBD2. The sequence came from a human donor who donated a stem cell graft to a child with SCID. Here the sequenced sample was PBMCs from the stem cell graft donor, taken from the stem cell graft. The CDR3 bases are TGTGCCAGCAGCTCCCGGCCGGGGAGCGGGGGATTTAATGAGCAGTTCTTC. Translated, it gives CASSSRPGSGGFNEQFF. Using reference TRBV11-2 and TRBJ2-1 for the parts outside the CDR3, the full variable domain is EAGVAQSPRYKIIEKRQSVAFWCNPISGHATLYWYQQILGQGPKLLIQFQNNGVVDDSQLPKDRFSAERLKGVDSTLKIQPAKLEDSAVYLCASSSRPGSGGFNEQFFGPGTRLTVL.